This TCR beta chain originates from a study of cytomegalovirus exposure and HLA in healthy donors. Overall study context: The study placed around 85% of its approximately 400 genotyped donors in the Caucasian-associated ancestry cluster.

With 4 bases clipped from V and 3 bases from J, the junction kept 5 bases outside the gene matches. Germline-derived CDR1 and CDR2 are SGHDT and YYEEEE. This CDR3 spans 14 amino acids. Primers included in the PCR were 60 Vbeta and 13 Jbeta primers. Method: immunoSEQ multiplex PCR; TCRdb's copy keeps in-frame clones and lacks some. The table shows 55,000 or so clones, with about three quarters occurring only once. Only one count was recorded for this clone. The specimen was PBMCs. This chain connects TRBV5-6 to TRBJ2-5; TRBD1 agrees at 8 bases. The TCR comes from a man aged 18 to 35 in good health and CMV-seronegative. Here the CDR3 DNA reads TGTGCCAGCAGCCAAGGACAGGGCAAAGAGACCCAGTACTTC. Translated, it gives CASSQGQGKETQYF. The whole variable domain, filled in from reference TRBV5-6 and TRBJ2-5, reads DAGVTQSPTHLIKTRGQQVTLRCSPKSGHDTVSWYQQALGQGPQFIFQYYEEEERQRGNFPDRFSGHQFPNYSSELNVNALLLGDSALYLCASSQGQGKETQYFGPGTRLLVL.